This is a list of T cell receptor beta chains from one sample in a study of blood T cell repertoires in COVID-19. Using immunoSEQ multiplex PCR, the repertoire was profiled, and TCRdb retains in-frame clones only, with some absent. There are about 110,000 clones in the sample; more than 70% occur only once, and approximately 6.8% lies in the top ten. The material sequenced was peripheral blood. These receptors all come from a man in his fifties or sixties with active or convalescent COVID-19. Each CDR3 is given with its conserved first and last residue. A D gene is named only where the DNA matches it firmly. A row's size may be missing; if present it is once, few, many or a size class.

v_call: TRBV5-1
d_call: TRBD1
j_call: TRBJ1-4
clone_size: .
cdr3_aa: CASSHGGGQTINEKLFF
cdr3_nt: TGCGCCAGCAGCCACGGAGGGGGACAGACTATTAATGAAAAACTGTTTTTT

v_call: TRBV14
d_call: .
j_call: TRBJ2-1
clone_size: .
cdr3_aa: CASSQEARRLDEQFF
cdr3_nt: TGTGCCAGCAGCCAAGAGGCCCGGCGACTCGATGAGCAGTTCTTC

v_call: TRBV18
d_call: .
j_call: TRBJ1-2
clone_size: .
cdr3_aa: CASSPNEAHLGEGYTF
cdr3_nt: TGTGCCAGCTCACCAAATGAGGCCCACCTCGGGGAAGGCTACACCTTC

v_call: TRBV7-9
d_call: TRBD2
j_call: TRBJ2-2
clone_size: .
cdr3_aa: CASSYTGTRTGELFF
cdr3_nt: TGTGCCAGCAGCTACACCGGGACTAGGACCGGGGAGCTGTTTTTT

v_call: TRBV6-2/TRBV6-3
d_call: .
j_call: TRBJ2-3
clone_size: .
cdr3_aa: CASSYPVGGADTYTDTQYF
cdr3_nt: TGTGCCAGCAGTTACCCCGTTGGCGGGGCCGATACGTACACAGATACGCAGTATTTT

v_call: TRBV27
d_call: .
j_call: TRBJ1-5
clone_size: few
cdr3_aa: CASGTQVWEPQHF
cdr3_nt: TGTGCCAGCGGAACACAGGTGTGGGAGCCCCAGCATTTT

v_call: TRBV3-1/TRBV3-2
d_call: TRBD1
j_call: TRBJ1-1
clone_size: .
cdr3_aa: CASSQAAGTGGTEAFF
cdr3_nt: TGTGCCAGCAGCCAAGCGGCGGGGACAGGGGGCACTGAAGCTTTCTTT

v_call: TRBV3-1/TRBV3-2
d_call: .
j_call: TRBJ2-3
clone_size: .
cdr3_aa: CASVNADTQYF
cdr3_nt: TGTGCCAGCGTGAACGCGGATACGCAGTATTTT

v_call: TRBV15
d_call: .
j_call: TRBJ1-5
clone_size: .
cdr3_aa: CATSRERGTGTQHF
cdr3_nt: TGTGCCACCAGCAGAGAACGGGGTACGGGCACCCAGCATTTT

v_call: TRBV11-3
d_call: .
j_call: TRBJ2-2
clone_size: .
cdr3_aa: CASSRGRTVSRAGELFF
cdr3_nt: TGTGCCAGCAGCCGGGGACGGACAGTTTCACGGGCCGGGGAGCTGTTTTTT

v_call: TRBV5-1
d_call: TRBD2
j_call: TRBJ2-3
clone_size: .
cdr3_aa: CASTYSGSTDTQYF
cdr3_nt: TGCGCCAGCACCTATAGCGGGAGCACAGATACGCAGTATTTT

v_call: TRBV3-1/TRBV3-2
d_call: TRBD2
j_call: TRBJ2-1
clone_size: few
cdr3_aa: CASSQVGGSGEQFF
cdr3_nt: TGTGCCAGCAGCCAAGTAGGCGGGAGTGGAGAGCAGTTCTTC

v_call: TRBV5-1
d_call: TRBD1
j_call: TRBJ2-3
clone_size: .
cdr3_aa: CASSLGGGSRTDTQYF
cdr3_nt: TGCGCCAGCAGCTTGGGAGGGGGCTCTCGCACAGATACGCAGTATTTT

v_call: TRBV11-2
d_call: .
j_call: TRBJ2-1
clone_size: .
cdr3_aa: CASSLGQITEQFF
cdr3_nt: TGTGCCAGCAGCTTAGGGCAGATCACTGAGCAGTTCTTC

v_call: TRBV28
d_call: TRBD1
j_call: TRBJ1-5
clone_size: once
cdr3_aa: CASRGTGDNQPQHF
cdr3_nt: TGTGCCAGCAGAGGGACAGGAGATAATCAGCCCCAGCATTTT

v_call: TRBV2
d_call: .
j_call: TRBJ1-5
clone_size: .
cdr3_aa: CASSDYWREQPQHF
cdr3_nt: TGTGCCAGCAGTGATTATTGGCGGGAACAGCCCCAGCATTTT

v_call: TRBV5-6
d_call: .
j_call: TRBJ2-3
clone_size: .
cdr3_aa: CASSLGPITDTQYF
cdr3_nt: TGTGCCAGCAGCTTGGGTCCTATCACAGATACGCAGTATTTT

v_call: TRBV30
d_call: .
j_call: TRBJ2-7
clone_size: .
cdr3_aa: CAWETDYEQYF
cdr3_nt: TGTGCCTGGGAGACAGACTACGAGCAGTACTTC

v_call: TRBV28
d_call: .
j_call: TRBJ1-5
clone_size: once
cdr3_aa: CASNLWGKSNQPQHF
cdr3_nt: TGTGCCAGCAATCTATGGGGCAAAAGCAATCAGCCCCAGCATTTT

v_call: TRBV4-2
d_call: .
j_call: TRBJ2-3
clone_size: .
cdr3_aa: CASSRGGSTDTQYF
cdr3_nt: TGTGCCAGCAGCCGGGGAGGTAGCACAGATACGCAGTATTTT

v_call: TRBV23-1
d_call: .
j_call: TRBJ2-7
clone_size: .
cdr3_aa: CASSSSVGVDTFYEQYF
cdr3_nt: TGCGCCAGCAGCTCTTCAGTGGGCGTTGATACTTTCTACGAGCAGTACTTC

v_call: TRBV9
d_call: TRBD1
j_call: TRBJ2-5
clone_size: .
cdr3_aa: CASSVIGTDQETQYF
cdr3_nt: TGTGCCAGCAGCGTAATAGGGACAGACCAAGAGACCCAGTACTTC

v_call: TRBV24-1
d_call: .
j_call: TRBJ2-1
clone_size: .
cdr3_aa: CATSDSARFAPPFLPNNEQFF
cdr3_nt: TGTGCCACCAGTGATTCGGCCAGGTTTGCCCCTCCGTTCCTACCTAACAATGAGCAGTTCTTC

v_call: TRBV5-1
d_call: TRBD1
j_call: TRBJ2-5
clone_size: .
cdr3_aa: CASSLTSGTGQETQYF
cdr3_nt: TGCGCCAGCAGCTTGACATCCGGGACAGGCCAAGAGACCCAGTACTTC

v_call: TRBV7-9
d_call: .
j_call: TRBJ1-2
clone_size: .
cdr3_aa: CASSQNTGGPGGYTF
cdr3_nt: TGTGCCAGCAGCCAAAATACCGGGGGGCCCGGGGGCTACACCTTC

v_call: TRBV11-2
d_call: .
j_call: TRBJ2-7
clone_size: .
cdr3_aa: CASSQPRGTSYEQYF
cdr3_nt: TGTGCCAGCAGCCAACCTAGAGGGACAAGCTACGAGCAGTACTTC

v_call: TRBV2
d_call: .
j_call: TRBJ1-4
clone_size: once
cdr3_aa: CASSREMGNEKLFF
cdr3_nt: TGTGCCAGCAGTCGCGAAATGGGCAATGAAAAACTGTTTTTT

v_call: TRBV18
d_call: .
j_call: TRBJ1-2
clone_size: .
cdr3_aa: CASSPPGELYGYTF
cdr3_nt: TGTGCCAGCTCACCACCGGGAGAACTCTATGGCTACACCTTC

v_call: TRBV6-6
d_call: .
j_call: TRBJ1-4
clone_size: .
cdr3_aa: CASSRELSEKLFF
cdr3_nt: TGTGCCAGCAGTCGGGAGTTGAGTGAAAAACTGTTTTTT

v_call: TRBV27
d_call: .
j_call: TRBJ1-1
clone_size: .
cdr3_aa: CASSSGMSTEAFF
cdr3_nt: TGTGCCAGCAGTTCCGGGATGTCCACTGAAGCTTTCTTT

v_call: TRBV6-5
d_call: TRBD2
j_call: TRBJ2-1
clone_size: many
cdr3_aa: CASHRLAGHNEQFF
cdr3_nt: TGTGCCAGCCACCGACTAGCGGGGCACAATGAGCAGTTCTTC

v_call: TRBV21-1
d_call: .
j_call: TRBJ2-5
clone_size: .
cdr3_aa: CASSRPPGQGEGHEETQYF
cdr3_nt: TGTGCCAGCAGCAGACCTCCGGGACAGGGTGAAGGTCATGAAGAGACCCAGTACTTC

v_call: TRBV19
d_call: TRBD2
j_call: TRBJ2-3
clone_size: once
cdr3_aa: CASSVAGYTDTQYF
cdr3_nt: TGTGCCAGTAGTGTAGCGGGTTACACAGATACGCAGTATTTT

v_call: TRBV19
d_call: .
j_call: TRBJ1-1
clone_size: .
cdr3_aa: CASSIVGGGTEAFF
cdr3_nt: TGTGCCAGTAGTATAGTTGGGGGCGGCACTGAAGCTTTCTTT

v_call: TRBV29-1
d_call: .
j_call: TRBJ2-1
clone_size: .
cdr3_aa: CSAWGQNNEQFF
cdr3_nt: TGCAGCGCATGGGGGCAAAACAATGAGCAGTTCTTC

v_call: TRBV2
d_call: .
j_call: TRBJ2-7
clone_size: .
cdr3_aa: CASSANLNYEQYF
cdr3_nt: TGTGCCAGCAGTGCCAACTTAAACTACGAGCAGTACTTC

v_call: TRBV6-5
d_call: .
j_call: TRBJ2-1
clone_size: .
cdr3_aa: CASSYLPGQRDNEQFF
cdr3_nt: TGTGCCAGCAGTTACTTACCCGGACAGAGAGACAATGAGCAGTTCTTC

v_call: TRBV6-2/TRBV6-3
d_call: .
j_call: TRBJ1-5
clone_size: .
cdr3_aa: CASSYGQTQPQHF
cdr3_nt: TGTGCCAGCAGTTACGGGCAGACCCAGCCCCAGCATTTT

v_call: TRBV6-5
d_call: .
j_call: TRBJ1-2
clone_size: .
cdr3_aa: CASSYVGGQYGYTF
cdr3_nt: TGTGCCAGCAGTTACGTCGGGGGGCAATATGGCTACACCTTC

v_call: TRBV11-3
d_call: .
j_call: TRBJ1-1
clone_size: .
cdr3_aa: CASSLQGPFTEAFF
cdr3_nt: TGTGCCAGCAGCTTACAGGGGCCGTTCACTGAAGCTTTCTTT

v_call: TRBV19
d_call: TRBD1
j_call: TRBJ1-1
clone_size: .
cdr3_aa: CASSTGQGGMNTEAFF
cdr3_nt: TGTGCCAGTAGTACGGGACAGGGTGGTATGAACACTGAAGCTTTCTTT

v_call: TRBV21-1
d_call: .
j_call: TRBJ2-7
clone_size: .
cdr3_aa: CASSKEGLPGAKEQYF
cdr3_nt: TGTGCCAGCAGCAAAGAGGGGTTGCCAGGGGCAAAAGAGCAGTACTTC